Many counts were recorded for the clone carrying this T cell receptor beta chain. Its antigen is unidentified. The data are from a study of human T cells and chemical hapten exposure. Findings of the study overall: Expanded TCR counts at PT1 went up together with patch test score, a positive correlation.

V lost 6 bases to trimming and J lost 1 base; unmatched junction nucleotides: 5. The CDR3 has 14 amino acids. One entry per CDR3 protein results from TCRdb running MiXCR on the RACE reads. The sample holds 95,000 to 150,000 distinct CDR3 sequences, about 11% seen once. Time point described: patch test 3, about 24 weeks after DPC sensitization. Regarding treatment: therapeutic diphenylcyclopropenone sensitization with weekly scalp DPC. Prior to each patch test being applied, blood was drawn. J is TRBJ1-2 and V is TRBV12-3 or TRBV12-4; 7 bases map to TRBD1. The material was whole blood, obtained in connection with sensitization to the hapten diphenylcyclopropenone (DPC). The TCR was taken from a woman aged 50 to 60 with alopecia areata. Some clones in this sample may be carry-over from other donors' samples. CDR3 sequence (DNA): TGTGCCAGCAGACCAGGGGGAGTTAACTATGGCTACACCTTC. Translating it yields CASRPGGVNYGYTF.